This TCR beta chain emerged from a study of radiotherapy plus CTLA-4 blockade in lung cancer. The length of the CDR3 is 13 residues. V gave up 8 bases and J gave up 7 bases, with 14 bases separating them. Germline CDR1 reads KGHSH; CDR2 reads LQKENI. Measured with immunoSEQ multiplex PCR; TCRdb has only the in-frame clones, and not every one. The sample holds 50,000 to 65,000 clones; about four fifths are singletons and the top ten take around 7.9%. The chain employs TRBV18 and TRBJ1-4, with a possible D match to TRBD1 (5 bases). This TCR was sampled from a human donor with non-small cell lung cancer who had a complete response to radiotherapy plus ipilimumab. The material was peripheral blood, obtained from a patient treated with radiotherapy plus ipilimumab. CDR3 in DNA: TGTGCCAGCCAGACAGAGCCCGCTGAAAAACTGTTTTTT. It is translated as CASQTEPAEKLFF.